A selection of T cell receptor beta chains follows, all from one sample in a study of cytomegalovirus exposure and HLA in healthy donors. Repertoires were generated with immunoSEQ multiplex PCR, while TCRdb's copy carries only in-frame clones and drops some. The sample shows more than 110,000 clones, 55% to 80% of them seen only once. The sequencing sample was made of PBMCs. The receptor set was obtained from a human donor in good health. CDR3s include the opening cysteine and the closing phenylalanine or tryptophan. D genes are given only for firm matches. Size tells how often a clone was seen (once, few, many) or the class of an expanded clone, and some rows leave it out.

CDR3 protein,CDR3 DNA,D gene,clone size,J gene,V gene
CASSDTSGRDTQYF,TGTGCCAGCAGTGATACTAGCGGGAGGGATACGCAGTATTTT,TRBD2,NA,TRBJ2-3,TRBV2
CASSLGAFYGYTF,TGTGCCAGCAGCTTAGGAGCGTTCTATGGCTACACCTTC,NA,NA,TRBJ1-2,TRBV7-9
CASSLQIRGNTIYF,TGTGCCAGCAGTCTACAGATAAGGGGAAACACCATATATTTT,NA,NA,TRBJ1-3,TRBV5-6
CASSAGTYNSPLHF,TGTGCCAGCAGTGCGGGGACCTATAATTCACCCCTCCACTTT,NA,NA,TRBJ1-6,TRBV28
CASSYDRINYGYTF,TGTGCCAGCAGTTACGACAGAATTAACTATGGCTACACCTTC,NA,NA,TRBJ1-2,TRBV6-6
CASSPIRQGSGYTF,TGTGCTAGCAGCCCCATTCGGCAGGGGAGCGGCTACACCTTC,NA,NA,TRBJ1-2,TRBV7-7
CASGLGTSNEQFF,TGTGCTAGTGGTTTGGGTACTAGCAATGAGCAGTTCTTC,NA,NA,TRBJ2-1,TRBV12-5
CASGPRQNTEAFF,TGTGCCAGCGGGCCACGACAGAACACTGAAGCTTTCTTT,NA,NA,TRBJ1-1,TRBV27
CATSRKTGWTDTQYF,TGTGCCACCAGCAGGAAGACAGGGTGGACAGATACGCAGTATTTT,TRBD1,NA,TRBJ2-3,TRBV15
CASSEVEGTGYNSPLHF,TGTGCCAGCAGTGAGGTGGAGGGGACAGGGTACAATTCACCCCTCCACTTT,TRBD1,NA,TRBJ1-6,TRBV2
CATSSFLAGEDEQFF,TGTGCCACCTCTTCGTTCCTAGCGGGAGAGGATGAGCAGTTCTTC,TRBD2,NA,TRBJ2-1,TRBV4-2
CASSVDRDTGELFF,TGTGCCAGCAGCGTAGACAGGGACACCGGGGAGCTGTTTTTT,NA,once,TRBJ2-2,TRBV9
CASSFRRAGLYGAFF,TGTGCCAGCAGCTTTAGGCGTGCAGGCTTGTACGGAGCTTTCTTT,NA,NA,TRBJ1-1,TRBV7-9
CASSDDRGPNNEQFF,TGTGCCAGCAGCGACGACAGGGGGCCTAACAATGAGCAGTTCTTC,TRBD1,NA,TRBJ2-1,TRBV6-5
CASSLVGGRAIDEQFF,TGTGCCAGCAGCTTAGTCGGCGGGAGGGCCATTGATGAGCAGTTCTTC,TRBD2,NA,TRBJ2-1,TRBV7-2
CASSRGVGRWDQPQHF,TGTGCCAGCAGCCGGGGGGTGGGGCGATGGGATCAGCCCCAGCATTTT,NA,few,TRBJ1-5,TRBV5-6
CATSRDIGTGDEKLFF,TGTGCCACCAGCAGAGATATTGGCACAGGGGATGAAAAACTGTTTTTT,TRBD1,NA,TRBJ1-4,TRBV15
CASSYSGARGYTF,TGTGCCAGCAGTTACTCAGGGGCGCGTGGCTACACCTTC,NA,NA,TRBJ1-2,TRBV6-5
CASRLPTGLGFTEAFF,TGTGCCAGCAGATTGCCGACAGGCCTTGGTTTCACTGAAGCTTTCTTT,NA,NA,TRBJ1-1,TRBV28
CASSVGEGDYQDYEQYF,TGTGCCAGCAGCGTAGGAGAGGGGGACTACCAGGACTACGAGCAGTACTTC,NA,NA,TRBJ2-7,TRBV9
CASSLFQGARYEQYF,TGCGCCAGCAGCTTGTTTCAGGGGGCGCGATACGAGCAGTACTTC,TRBD1,few,TRBJ2-7,TRBV5-1
CASSVESRGWDAGELFF,TGTGCCAGCAGCGTAGAGAGTCGGGGGTGGGACGCCGGGGAGCTGTTTTTT,NA,NA,TRBJ2-2,TRBV9
CASSVGTSGGETQYF,TGTGCCAGCAGCGTAGGGACTAGCGGGGGTGAGACCCAGTACTTC,TRBD2,once,TRBJ2-5,TRBV9
CASSSMWTGEETQYF,TGTGCCAGCAGTTCCATGTGGACAGGGGAAGAGACCCAGTACTTC,TRBD1,NA,TRBJ2-5,TRBV28
CASSLTSGRLTDTQYF,TGTGCCAGCAGCTTGACTAGCGGGAGGTTGACAGATACGCAGTATTTT,TRBD2,few,TRBJ2-3,TRBV7-9
CAWSEQGNQPQHF,TGTGCCTGGAGTGAACAGGGAAATCAGCCCCAGCATTTT,NA,NA,TRBJ1-5,TRBV30
CASSVEGYEQYF,TGTGCCAGCAGTGTGGAGGGCTACGAGCAGTACTTC,NA,NA,TRBJ2-7,TRBV6-1
CSVGTSSGNTIYF,TGCAGCGTTGGAACGAGCTCTGGAAACACCATATATTTT,NA,NA,TRBJ1-3,TRBV29-1
CASSVGLARDEQFF,TGTGCCAGCAGCGTAGGGCTAGCTCGCGATGAGCAGTTCTTC,NA,NA,TRBJ2-1,TRBV9
CASSLSGGLQSYEQYF,TGTGCCAGCAGTTTATCGGGCGGGCTCCAATCCTACGAGCAGTACTTC,NA,NA,TRBJ2-7,TRBV27
CSVDQGRAFF,TGCAGCGTTGATCAGGGGAGAGCTTTCTTT,NA,few,TRBJ1-1,TRBV29-1
CASTADNANEQFF,TGCGCCAGCACCGCGGACAACGCCAATGAGCAGTTCTTC,NA,NA,TRBJ2-1,TRBV5-1
CSATGTYEQYF,TGCAGTGCTACAGGGACCTACGAGCAGTACTTC,NA,NA,TRBJ2-7,TRBV20-1
CASSSGREQETQYF,TGTGCCAGCAGCTCCGGCCGGGAACAAGAGACCCAGTACTTC,NA,NA,TRBJ2-5,TRBV7-9
CASMAQGANYGYTF,TGTGCCAGCATGGCACAGGGGGCTAACTATGGCTACACCTTC,TRBD1,once,TRBJ1-2,TRBV6-5
CASSLESTTGELFF,TGCGCCAGCAGCTTGGAGAGTACCACCGGGGAGCTGTTTTTT,NA,few,TRBJ2-2,TRBV5-1
CASSARGGTEAFF,TGTGCCAGCAGCGCCCGAGGGGGCACTGAAGCTTTCTTT,NA,NA,TRBJ1-1,TRBV7-3
CASSREKDRVYGYTF,TGTGCCAGCAGCCGAGAGAAGGACAGGGTCTATGGCTACACCTTC,TRBD1,few,TRBJ1-2,TRBV4-2
CASSRGQGRRKDTEAFF,TGCGCCAGCAGCCGAGGACAGGGTAGGAGGAAGGACACTGAAGCTTTCTTT,TRBD1,few,TRBJ1-1,TRBV4-1
CASSSTRPVRETQYF,TGTGCCAGCAGCTCAACCCGACCGGTGCGGGAGACCCAGTACTTC,NA,once,TRBJ2-5,TRBV7-9
CASSQLAKNYGYTF,TGCGCCAGCAGCCAACTCGCTAAGAACTATGGCTACACCTTC,NA,once,TRBJ1-2,TRBV4-1
CASGLGRIYEQYF,TGTGCTAGTGGTTTGGGTAGAATCTACGAGCAGTACTTC,NA,NA,TRBJ2-7,TRBV12-5
CASSSSNTGELFF,TGTGCCAGCAGTTCATCGAACACCGGGGAGCTGTTTTTT,NA,NA,TRBJ2-2,TRBV6-4
CASSNSLEQFF,TGTGCCAGCAGCAACTCGTTGGAGCAGTTCTTC,NA,NA,TRBJ2-1,TRBV7-9
CASSIVQDRANYGYTF,TGTGCCAGTAGTATAGTCCAGGACAGAGCTAACTATGGCTACACCTTC,NA,once,TRBJ1-2,TRBV19
CASSHRDRMYEQYF,TGCGCCAGCAGCCATAGGGACAGAATGTACGAGCAGTACTTC,TRBD1,NA,TRBJ2-7,TRBV5-1
CASSYDITGRTGELFF,TGTGCCAGCAGTTACGACATAACGGGGAGGACCGGGGAGCTGTTTTTT,NA,NA,TRBJ2-2,TRBV6-5
CASSGQGSQETQYF,TGTGCCAGCAGCGGACAGGGGTCCCAAGAGACCCAGTACTTC,TRBD1,NA,TRBJ2-5,TRBV11-2
CASNTGGYEQYF,TGTGCCAGCAATACAGGGGGCTACGAGCAGTACTTC,TRBD1,once,TRBJ2-7,TRBV5-8
CASSEVALTDTQYF,TGTGCCAGCAGTGAGGTAGCGCTCACAGATACGCAGTATTTT,NA,NA,TRBJ2-3,TRBV2
CSARDRETQYF,TGCAGTGCTAGAGATCGGGAGACCCAGTACTTC,NA,NA,TRBJ2-5,TRBV20-1
CASSIDEQVYGYTF,TGTGCCAGTAGTATAGATGAGCAGGTCTATGGCTACACCTTC,NA,NA,TRBJ1-2,TRBV19
CASSQRLDRADTQYF,TGTGCCAGCAGCCAACGTTTAGACAGGGCGGATACGCAGTATTTT,TRBD1,NA,TRBJ2-3,TRBV14
CASTSGGTEAFF,TGTGCCAGCACTTCCGGGGGAACTGAAGCTTTCTTT,NA,NA,TRBJ1-1,TRBV6-1
CASSLGLAGLYNEQFF,TGTGCCAGCAGCTTAGGTCTAGCGGGACTCTACAATGAGCAGTTCTTC,TRBD2,NA,TRBJ2-1,TRBV13
CASSQEGAGVSTDTQYF,TGCGCCAGCAGCCAAGAGGGGGCGGGTGTTAGCACAGATACGCAGTATTTT,NA,once,TRBJ2-3,TRBV4-1
CASSLSRVGGYTF,TGTGCCAGCAGCTTGAGCAGGGTCGGGGGCTACACCTTC,NA,NA,TRBJ1-2,TRBV5-8
CASSQGLGRASTQYF,TGTGCCAGCAGCCAAGGACTGGGGAGGGCGAGTACGCAGTATTTT,TRBD2,few,TRBJ2-3,TRBV11-2
CASSIAPGAHNEQFF,TGTGCCAGTAGTATAGCCCCAGGGGCCCACAATGAGCAGTTCTTC,NA,NA,TRBJ2-1,TRBV19